This T cell receptor (beta chain) was profiled in a study of blood T cell repertoires in COVID-19. Across the whole study: T cells, B-cell-depleted T cells, or PBMCs provided the cDNA or gDNA that served as material.

The CDR3 length is 15 residues. The V segment lost 4 bases and the J segment 9 bases; nucleotides outside the gene matches: 12. CDR1 is ENHRY and CDR2 is SYGVKD in the germline V gene. The protocol was immunoSEQ multiplex PCR, while the TCRdb copy is restricted to in-frame clones and leaves out a portion. The sample records about 170,000 clones, 70% to 90% being singletons. The sample consisted of peripheral blood. The chain links TRBV10-3 to TRBJ2-1; TRBD2 agrees at 7 bases. The TCR sequence derives from a woman older than 75 with COVID-19, enrolled during active disease. CDR3 nucleotide sequence: TGTGCCATCAGTGCCCTAGCGGCGGGAAGCAGTGAGCAGTTCTTC. Translating gives CAISALAAGSSEQFF.